The T cell receptor (beta chain) described here comes from a study of metastatic and nonmetastatic thyroid tumors. Study context: Thyroid patients, malignant and benign, had repertoires compared across blood and tumor or nodule tissue. Notes on the study in general: In blood and tumor, TCR beta diversity was reportedly significantly higher in malignant thyroid tumors than in benign nodules.

No patient had received any treatment before thyroid surgery. The table lists this clone with a few counts. Its target is unknown. Original processing methods: Clinicopathological groups of papillary thyroid cancer showed CDR3 differences that were used to build a distant-metastasis classifier. TCRdb re-called the PCR reads via MiXCR. TCRdb, rather than the study authors, made the V and J calls. The profile shows roughly 16,000 clones, 20% to 30% of them singletons. Germline assignment: CDR1 LNHDA and CDR2 SQIVND (reference sequence). The V segment lost 6 bases and the J segment 9 bases; nucleotides outside the gene matches: 8. This CDR3 spans 13 amino acids.

Sequenced: adjacent normal tissue. The sequence derives from a female donor with papillary thyroid cancer or a benign thyroid nodule (not recorded which). Some clones in this sample may be carry-over from other donors' samples. The chain combines TRBV19 with TRBJ2-1; TRBD2 matches 7 bases. The CDR3 DNA is TGTGCCAGTAGGGTAGGACTAGATGGTGAGCAGTTCTTC. Protein sequence: CASRVGLDGEQFF.